This TCR beta chain was sequenced in a study of OX40 agonist ivuxolimab in advanced cancers. About this clone: Its target is not known.

General study results and limits: A proportion of nonresponders additionally exhibited low normalized T-cell clonal expansion.

Germline assignment: CDR1 MDHEN and CDR2 SYDVKM. CDR3 length: 15 residues. Trimming shortened V by 2 bases and J by 3 bases, and 12 bases separated the two germline ends. Method: immunoSEQ multiplex PCR; TCRdb's copy keeps in-frame clones and lacks some. The table has fewer than 80,000 clones, roughly 90% seen once. Specimen: CD4+ or CD8+ T cells sorted from blood, collected in a trial of the OX40 agonist ivuxolimab. This receptor was identified in an adult with an advanced solid tumor such as melanoma, head and neck, liver or kidney cancer. The rearrangement uses TRBV28 and TRBJ2-3; possible D gene TRBD2, 5 bases. In nucleotides, the CDR3 is TGTGCCAGCAGTTTAGGTGGGAGTGGTACAGATACGCAGTATTTT. Translation gives CASSLGGSGTDTQYF.